This TCR beta chain was retrieved from a study of CD8 T cells in Susac syndrome. Study findings and constraints: As the study acknowledged, the number of individuals in its TCR sequencing and HLA analysis was relatively small.

CD8+ and CD4+ T cells were negatively isolated; TEMRA cells were FACS-enriched. It was with random hexamers that 0.5 to 1 ug RNA was reverse transcribed. From the immunoSEQ multiplex PCR reads, TCRdb called clonotypes with MiXCR, one entry per CDR3 protein. Of 75,000 to 95,000 distinct CDR3 sequences detected, approximately 96% appear once; the ten largest clones hold roughly 0.62%. This clonotype was detected once. Its antigen is unidentified. The clonotype comes from a human donor with Susac syndrome. Input material: CD8+ T cells from PBMCs.

In nucleotides, the CDR3 is TGTGCCAGCAGCCAAGCGATGGGGGGCTATGGCTACACCTTC. Amino acid sequence: CASSQAMGGYGYTF. The rearrangement links TRBV3-1 to TRBJ1-2, with D possibly matching TRBD1 (5 bases). The length of the CDR3 is 14 residues. CDR1 is LGHDT and CDR2 is YNNKEL in the germline V gene (reference sequence). Trimming cost V 1 base and J 4 bases, with 10 bases left between them.